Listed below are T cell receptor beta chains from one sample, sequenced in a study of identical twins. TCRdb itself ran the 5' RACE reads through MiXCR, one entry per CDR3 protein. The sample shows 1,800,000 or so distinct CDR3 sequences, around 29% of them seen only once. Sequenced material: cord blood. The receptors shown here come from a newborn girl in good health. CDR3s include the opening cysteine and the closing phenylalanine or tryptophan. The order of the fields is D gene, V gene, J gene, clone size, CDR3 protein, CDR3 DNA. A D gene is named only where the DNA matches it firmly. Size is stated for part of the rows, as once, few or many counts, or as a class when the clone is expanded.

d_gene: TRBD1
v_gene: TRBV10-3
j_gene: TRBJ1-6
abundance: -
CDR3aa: CAISEFGQGTVGSPLHF
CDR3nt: TGTGCCATCAGTGAGTTCGGACAGGGAACCGTCGGTTCACCCCTCCACTTT

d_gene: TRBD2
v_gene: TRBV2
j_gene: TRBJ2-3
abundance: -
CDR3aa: CASSEWTSGGDTHYF
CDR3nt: TGTGCCAGCAGTGAGTGGACTAGCGGAGGGGATACGCATTATTTT

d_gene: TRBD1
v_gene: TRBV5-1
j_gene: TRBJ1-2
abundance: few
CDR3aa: CASSFSLGQGDGYTF
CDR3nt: TGCGCCAGCAGCTTCAGCCTGGGACAGGGGGATGGCTACACCTTC

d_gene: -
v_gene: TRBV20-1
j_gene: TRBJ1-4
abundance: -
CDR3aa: CSARVGGVYEKLFF
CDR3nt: TGCAGTGCTAGAGTGGGAGGGGTCTATGAAAAACTGTTTTTT

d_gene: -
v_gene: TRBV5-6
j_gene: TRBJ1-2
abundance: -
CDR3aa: CASSITEGYGYTF
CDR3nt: TGTGCCAGCAGTATAACAGAGGGCTATGGCTACACCTTC

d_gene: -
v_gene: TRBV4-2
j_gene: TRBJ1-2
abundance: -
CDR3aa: CASSQDKTYGGYDYTF
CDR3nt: TGTGCCAGCAGCCAAGATAAGACGTACGGGGGCTATGACTACACCTTC

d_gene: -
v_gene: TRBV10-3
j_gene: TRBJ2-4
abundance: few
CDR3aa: CASNHQGGKNIQYF
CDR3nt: TGTGCCTCCAACCACCAGGGGGGAAAAAACATTCAGTACTTC

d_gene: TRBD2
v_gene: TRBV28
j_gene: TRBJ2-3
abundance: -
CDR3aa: CASSSGLAGPQRTQYF
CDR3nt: TGTGCCAGCAGTTCGGGACTAGCGGGACCTCAGAGGACGCAGTATTTT

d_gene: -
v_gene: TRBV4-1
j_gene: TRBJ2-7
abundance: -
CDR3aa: CASSQEWTLSSYEQYF
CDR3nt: TGCGCCAGCAGCCAAGAATGGACCCTAAGCTCCTACGAGCAGTACTTC

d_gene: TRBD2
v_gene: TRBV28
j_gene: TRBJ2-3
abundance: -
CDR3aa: CASTERVAGSDTQYF
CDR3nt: TGTGCCAGCACCGAACGGGTAGCGGGATCAGATACGCAGTATTTT

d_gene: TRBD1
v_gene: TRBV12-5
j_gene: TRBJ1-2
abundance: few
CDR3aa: CASGLSGTGNYGYTF
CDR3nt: TGTGCTAGTGGTTTGTCCGGGACAGGGAACTATGGCTACACCTTC

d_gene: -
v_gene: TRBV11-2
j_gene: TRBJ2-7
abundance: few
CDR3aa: CASSLFVGEGYEQYF
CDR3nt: TGTGCCAGCAGCTTGTTTGTGGGAGAGGGGTACGAGCAGTACTTC

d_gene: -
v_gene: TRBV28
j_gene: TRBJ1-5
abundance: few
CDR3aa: CASTTDTSNQPQHF
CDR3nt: TGTGCCAGCACCACGGACACCAGCAATCAGCCCCAGCATTTT

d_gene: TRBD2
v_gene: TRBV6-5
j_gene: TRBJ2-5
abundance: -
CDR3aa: CASSYTEGREQYF
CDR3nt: TGTGCCAGCAGTTACACGGAGGGGAGGGAGCAGTACTTC

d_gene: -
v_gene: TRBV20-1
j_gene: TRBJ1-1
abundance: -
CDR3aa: CSATRALNTEAFF
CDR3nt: TGCAGTGCTACGCGGGCCTTGAACACTGAAGCTTTCTTT

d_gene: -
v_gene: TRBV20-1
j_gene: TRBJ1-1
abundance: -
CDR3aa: CSARIDGENTEAFF
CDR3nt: TGCAGTGCTAGGATCGATGGGGAGAACACTGAAGCTTTCTTT

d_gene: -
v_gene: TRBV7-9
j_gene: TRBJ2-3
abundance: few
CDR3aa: CASSLGISGPGDTQYF
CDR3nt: TGTGCCAGCAGCTTAGGGATTAGCGGCCCAGGGGATACGCAGTATTTT

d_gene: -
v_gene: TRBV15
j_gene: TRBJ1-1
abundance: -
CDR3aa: CATGGRELNTEAFF
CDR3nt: TGTGCCACCGGCGGGCGTGAGTTGAACACTGAAGCTTTCTTT

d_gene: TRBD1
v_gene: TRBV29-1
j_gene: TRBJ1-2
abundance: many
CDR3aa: CSVGTGSGYTF
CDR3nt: TGCAGCGTTGGGACAGGAAGTGGCTACACCTTC

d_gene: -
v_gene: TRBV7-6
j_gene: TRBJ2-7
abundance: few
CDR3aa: CAGSFGSPTRASSYEQYF
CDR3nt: TGTGCCGGCAGCTTTGGCAGCCCCACGAGGGCCAGCTCCTACGAGCAGTACTTC

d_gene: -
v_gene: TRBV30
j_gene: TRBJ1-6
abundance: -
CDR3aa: CAWGRDNSPLHF
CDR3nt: TGTGCCTGGGGCAGGGATAATTCACCCCTCCACTTT

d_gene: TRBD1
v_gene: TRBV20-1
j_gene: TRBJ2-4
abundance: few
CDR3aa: CSARADRENIQYF
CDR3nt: TGCAGTGCTAGAGCCGACAGGGAAAACATTCAGTACTTC

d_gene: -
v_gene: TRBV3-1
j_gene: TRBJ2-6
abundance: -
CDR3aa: CASSQGFGTSGANVLTF
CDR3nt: TGTGCCAGCAGCCAAGGCTTCGGTACCTCTGGGGCCAACGTCCTGACTTTC

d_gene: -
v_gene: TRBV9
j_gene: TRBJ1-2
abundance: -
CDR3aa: CASSVVGAMVGYTF
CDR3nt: TGTGCCAGCAGCGTAGTCGGGGCTATGGTGGGCTACACCTTC

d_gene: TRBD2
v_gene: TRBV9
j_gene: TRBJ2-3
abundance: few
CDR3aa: CASSVGGGVPDTQYF
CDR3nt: TGTGCCAGCAGCGTAGGGGGAGGGGTCCCAGATACGCAGTATTTT

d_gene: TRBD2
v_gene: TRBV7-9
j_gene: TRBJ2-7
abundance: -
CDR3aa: CASSALAGGLFYEQYF
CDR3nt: TGTGCCAGCAGCGCACTAGCGGGGGGGCTATTCTACGAGCAGTACTTC

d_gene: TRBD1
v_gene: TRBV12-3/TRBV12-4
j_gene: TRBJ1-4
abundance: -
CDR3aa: CASSSTGDRNEKLFF
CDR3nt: TGTGCCAGCAGTAGCACAGGGGATCGGAATGAAAAACTGTTTTTT

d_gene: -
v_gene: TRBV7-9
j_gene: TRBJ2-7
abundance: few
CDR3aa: CASSYRDLSYEQYF
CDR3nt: TGTGCCAGCAGCTACCGGGACTTATCCTACGAGCAGTACTTC

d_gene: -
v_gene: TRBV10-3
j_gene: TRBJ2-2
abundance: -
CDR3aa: CAINGQYTEELFF
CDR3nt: TGTGCCATCAATGGACAGTACACCGAGGAGCTGTTTTTT

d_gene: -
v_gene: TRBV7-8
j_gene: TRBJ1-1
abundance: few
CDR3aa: CASSLGLDGGHAFF
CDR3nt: TGTGCCAGCAGCTTAGGGTTAGACGGAGGGCACGCTTTCTTT

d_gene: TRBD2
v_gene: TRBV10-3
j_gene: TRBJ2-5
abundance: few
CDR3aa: CAISESTSSGSFQETQYF
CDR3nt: TGTGCCATCAGTGAGTCGACGTCTAGCGGGAGCTTTCAAGAGACCCAGTACTTC

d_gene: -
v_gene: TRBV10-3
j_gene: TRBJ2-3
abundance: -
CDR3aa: CAVSVGDTSTDTQYF
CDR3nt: TGTGCCGTCAGTGTGGGTGACACTAGCACAGATACGCAGTATTTT

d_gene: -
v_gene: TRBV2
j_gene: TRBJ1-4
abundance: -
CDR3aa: CASSELAVSQGGSEKLFF
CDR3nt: TGTGCCAGCAGTGAATTGGCGGTCTCCCAGGGTGGGAGTGAAAAACTGTTTTTT

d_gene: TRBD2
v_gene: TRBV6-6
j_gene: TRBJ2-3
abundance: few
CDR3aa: CASSYSQRGSTDTQYF
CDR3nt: TGTGCCAGCAGTTACTCCCAGCGGGGTAGCACAGATACGCAGTATTTT

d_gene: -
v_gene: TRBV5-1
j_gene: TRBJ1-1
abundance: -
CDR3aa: CASSLIGDMDTEAFF
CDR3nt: TGCGCCAGCAGCTTGATTGGGGACATGGACACTGAAGCTTTCTTT

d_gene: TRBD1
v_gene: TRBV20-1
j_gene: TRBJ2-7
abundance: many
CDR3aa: CSARDQGQGYEQYF
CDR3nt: TGCAGTGCTAGAGATCAGGGACAGGGCTACGAGCAGTACTTC

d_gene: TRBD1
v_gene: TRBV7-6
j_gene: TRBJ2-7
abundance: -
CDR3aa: CASRESGTATRSSYNEQYF
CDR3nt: TGTGCCAGCAGGGAATCCGGGACAGCTACTAGAAGCTCCTACAATGAGCAGTACTTC

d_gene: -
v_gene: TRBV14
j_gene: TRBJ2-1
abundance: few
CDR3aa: CASSLRLNLYNEQFF
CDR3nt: TGTGCCAGCAGCCTCCGACTGAACCTTTACAATGAGCAGTTCTTC

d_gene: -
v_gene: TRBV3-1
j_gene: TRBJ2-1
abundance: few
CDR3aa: CASSQEGLGYEQFF
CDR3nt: TGTGCCAGCAGCCAAGAAGGTCTTGGGTATGAGCAGTTCTTC

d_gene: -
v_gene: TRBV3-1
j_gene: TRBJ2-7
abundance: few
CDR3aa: CASSQASAGSSYNEQYF
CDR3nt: TGTGCCAGCAGCCAAGCTTCCGCCGGGAGCTCCTACAATGAGCAGTACTTC